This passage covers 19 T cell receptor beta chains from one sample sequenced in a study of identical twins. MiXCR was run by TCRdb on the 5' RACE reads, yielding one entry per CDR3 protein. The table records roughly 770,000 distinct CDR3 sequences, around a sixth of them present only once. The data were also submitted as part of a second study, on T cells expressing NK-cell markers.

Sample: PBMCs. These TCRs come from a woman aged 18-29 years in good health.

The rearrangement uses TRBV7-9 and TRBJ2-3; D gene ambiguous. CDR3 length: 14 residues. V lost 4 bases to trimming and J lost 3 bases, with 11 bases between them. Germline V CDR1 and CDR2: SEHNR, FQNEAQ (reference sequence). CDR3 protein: CASSSIFITDTQYF. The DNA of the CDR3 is TGTGCCAGCAGCTCCATATTCATTACAGATACGCAGTATTTT.

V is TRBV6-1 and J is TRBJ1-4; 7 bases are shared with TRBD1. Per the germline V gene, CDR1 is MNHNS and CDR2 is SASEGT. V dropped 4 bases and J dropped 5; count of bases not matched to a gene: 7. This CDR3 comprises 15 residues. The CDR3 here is CASSARDSWNEKLFF. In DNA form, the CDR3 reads TGTGCCAGCAGTGCCCGGGACAGTTGGAATGAAAAACTGTTTTTT.

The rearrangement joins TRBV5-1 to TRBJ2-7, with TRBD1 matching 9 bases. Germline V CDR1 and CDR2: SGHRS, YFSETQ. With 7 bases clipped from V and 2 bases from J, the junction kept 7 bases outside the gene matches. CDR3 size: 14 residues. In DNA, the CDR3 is TGCGCCAGCGGCCCGGGACAGGGACCCTACGAGCAGTACTTC. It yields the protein CASGPGQGPYEQYF.

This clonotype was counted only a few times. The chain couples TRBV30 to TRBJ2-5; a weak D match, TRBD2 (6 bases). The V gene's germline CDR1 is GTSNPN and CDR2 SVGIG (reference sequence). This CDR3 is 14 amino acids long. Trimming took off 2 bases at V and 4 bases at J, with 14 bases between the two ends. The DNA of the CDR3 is TGTGCCTGGAGTCCCTCGACTAGAGCAGAGACCCAGTACTTC. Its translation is CAWSPSTRAETQYF.

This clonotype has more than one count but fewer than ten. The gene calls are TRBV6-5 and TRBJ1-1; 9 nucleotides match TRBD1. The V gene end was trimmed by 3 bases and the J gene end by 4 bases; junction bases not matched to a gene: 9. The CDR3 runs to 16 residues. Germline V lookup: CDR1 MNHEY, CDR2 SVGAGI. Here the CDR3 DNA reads TGTGCCAGCAGTTATACAGGGGGCGCATCCCGCACTGAAGCTTTCTTT. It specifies CASSYTGGASRTEAFF.

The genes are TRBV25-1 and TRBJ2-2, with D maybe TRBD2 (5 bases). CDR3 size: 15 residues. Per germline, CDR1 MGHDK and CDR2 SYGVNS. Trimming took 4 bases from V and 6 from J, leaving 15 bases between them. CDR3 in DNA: TGTGCCAGCAGTGGCCGGACTCTCCCCCCCGGGGAGCTGTTTTTT. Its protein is CASSGRTLPPGELFF.

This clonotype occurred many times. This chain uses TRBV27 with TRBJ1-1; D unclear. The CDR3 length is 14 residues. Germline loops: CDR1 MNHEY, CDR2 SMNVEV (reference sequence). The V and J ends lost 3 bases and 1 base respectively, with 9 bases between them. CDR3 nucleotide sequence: TGTGCCAGCAGTTTTAATGGGGAGAACACTGAAGCTTTCTTT. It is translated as CASSFNGENTEAFF.

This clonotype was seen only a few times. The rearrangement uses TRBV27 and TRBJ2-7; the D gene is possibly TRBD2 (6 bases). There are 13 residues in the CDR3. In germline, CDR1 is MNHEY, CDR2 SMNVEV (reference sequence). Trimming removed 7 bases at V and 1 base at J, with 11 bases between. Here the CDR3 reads CASKSGGSYEQYF. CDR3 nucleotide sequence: TGTGCCAGCAAGTCCGGGGGATCCTACGAGCAGTACTTC.

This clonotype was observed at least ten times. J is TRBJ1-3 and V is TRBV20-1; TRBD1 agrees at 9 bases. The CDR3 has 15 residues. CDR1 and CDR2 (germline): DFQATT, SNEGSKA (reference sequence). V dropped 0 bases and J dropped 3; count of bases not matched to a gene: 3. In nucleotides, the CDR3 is TGCAGTGCTAGAGAGGGGACAGGGTATGGAAACACCATATATTTT. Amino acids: CSAREGTGYGNTIYF.

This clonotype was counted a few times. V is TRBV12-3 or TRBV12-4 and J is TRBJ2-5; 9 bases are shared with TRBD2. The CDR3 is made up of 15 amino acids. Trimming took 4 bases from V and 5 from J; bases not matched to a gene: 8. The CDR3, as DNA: TGTGCCAGCAGTTCCATAGCGCGGGGGGGGGAGACCCAGTACTTC. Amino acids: CASSSIARGGETQYF.

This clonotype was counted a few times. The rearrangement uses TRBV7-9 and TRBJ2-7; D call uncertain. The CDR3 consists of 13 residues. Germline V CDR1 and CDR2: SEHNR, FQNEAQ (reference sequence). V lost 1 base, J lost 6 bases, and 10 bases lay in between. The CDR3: CASSLDRRREQYF. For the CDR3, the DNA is TGTGCCAGCAGCTTAGATCGGCGTCGCGAGCAGTACTTC.

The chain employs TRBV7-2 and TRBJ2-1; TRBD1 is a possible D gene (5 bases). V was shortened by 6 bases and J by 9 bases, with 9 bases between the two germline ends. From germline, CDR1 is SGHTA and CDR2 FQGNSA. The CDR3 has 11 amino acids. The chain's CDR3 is CASSIGAEQFF. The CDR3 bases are TGTGCCAGCAGTATTGGGGCTGAGCAGTTCTTC.

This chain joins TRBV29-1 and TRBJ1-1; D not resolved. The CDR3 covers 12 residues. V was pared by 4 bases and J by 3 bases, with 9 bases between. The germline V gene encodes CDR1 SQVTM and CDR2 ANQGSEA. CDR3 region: CSVVEGYTEAFF. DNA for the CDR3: TGCAGCGTTGTGGAAGGGTACACTGAAGCTTTCTTT.

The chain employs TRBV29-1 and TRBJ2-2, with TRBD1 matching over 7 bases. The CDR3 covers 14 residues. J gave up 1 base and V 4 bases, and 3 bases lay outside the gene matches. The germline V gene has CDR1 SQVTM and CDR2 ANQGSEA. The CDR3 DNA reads TGCAGCGTTGCGGGGACAGAGAACACCGGGGAGCTGTTTTTT. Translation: CSVAGTENTGELFF.

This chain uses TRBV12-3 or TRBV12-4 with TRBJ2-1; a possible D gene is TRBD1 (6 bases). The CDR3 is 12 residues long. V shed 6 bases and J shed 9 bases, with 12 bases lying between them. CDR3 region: CASRTGPGEQFF. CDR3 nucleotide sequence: TGTGCCAGCAGGACAGGACCGGGTGAGCAGTTCTTC.

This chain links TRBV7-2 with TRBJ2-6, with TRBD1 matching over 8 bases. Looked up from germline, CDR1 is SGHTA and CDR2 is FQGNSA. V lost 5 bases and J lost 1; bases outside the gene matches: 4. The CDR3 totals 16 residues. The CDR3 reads CASSPRTGSGANVLTF. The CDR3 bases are TGTGCCAGCAGCCCCCGGACAGGGTCTGGGGCCAACGTCCTGACTTTC.

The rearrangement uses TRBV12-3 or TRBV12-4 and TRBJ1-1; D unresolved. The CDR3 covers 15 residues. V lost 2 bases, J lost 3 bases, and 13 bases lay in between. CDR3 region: CASSLPGFMDTEAFF. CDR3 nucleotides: TGTGCCAGCAGTTTACCGGGGTTCATGGACACTGAAGCTTTCTTT.

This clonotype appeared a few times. The CDR3 loop reads CASSSTPRLGPQGTEAFF. CDR3 sequence (DNA): TGTGCCAGCAGCTCCACCCCCCGACTCGGTCCACAAGGAACGGAAGCTTTCTTT. This sequence joins TRBV11-2 and TRBJ1-1; the D is unclear. The CDR3 runs 18 residues. Trimming pared 4 bases from V and 8 bases from J, leaving 29 bases between. Germline V gene data show CDR1 as SGHAT and CDR2 as FQNNGV.

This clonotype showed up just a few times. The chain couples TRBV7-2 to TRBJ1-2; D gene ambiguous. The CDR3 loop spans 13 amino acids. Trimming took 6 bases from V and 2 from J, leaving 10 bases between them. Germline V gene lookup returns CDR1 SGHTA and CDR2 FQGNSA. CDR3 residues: CASRRDENYGYTF. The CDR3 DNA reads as TGTGCCAGCAGAAGAGACGAGAACTATGGCTACACCTTC.